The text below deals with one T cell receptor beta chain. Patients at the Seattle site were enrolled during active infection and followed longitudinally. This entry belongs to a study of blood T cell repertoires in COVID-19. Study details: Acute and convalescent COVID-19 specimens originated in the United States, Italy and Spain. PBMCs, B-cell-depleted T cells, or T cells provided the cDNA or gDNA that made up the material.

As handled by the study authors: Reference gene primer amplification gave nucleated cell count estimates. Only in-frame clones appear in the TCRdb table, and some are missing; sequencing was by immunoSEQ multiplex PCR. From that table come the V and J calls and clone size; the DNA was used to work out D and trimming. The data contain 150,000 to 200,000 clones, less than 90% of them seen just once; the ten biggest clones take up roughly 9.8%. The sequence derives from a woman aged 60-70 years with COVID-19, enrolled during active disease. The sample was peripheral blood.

The CDR3 DNA is TGTGCCAGCAGCCAAACTAGCGGTCCCTACAATGAGCAGTTCTTC. Its translation: CASSQTSGPYNEQFF. The chain has TRBV6-2 or TRBV6-3 and TRBJ2-1; 8 bases fit TRBD2. From germline, CDR1 is MNHEY and CDR2 SVGEGT. V shed 6 bases and J 2 bases; nucleotides not matched to a gene: 6. This CDR3 region has 15 residues.